This T cell receptor beta chain derives from a study of T cells after posttransplantation cyclophosphamide. Overall study results and limits: Donor CD8+ memory clones often dominated recipient blood repertoires at later times. Recipient CMV seropositivity and CMV reactivation strongly tracked TRB clonality.

Sequenced by immunoSEQ multiplex PCR; TCRdb stores in-frame clones only, minus some. The sample lists about 32,000 clones, 70% to 90% seen once, with 14% to 15% in the top ten. This clone was observed a single time. What it binds is unknown. In germline, CDR1 is SGHRS, CDR2 YFSETQ. The CDR3 contains 14 residues. V dropped 7 bases and J dropped 0; count of bases not matched to a gene: 6. The sample comprised PBMCs. The chain combines TRBV5-1 with TRBJ2-7, with TRBD1 matching 8 bases. The TCR comes from a woman aged 40 to 50 with a blood cancer, CMV-positive, and with a related stem cell donor. Written as DNA, the CDR3 is TGCGCCAGCCGACGGACAGGGAGCTCCTACGAGCAGTACTTC. Translating it yields CASRRTGSSYEQYF. The full variable domain, in which reference TRBV5-1 and TRBJ2-7 provide the parts outside the CDR3, is KAGVTQTPRYLIKTRGQQVTLSCSPISGHRSVSWYQQTPGQGLQFLFEYFSETQRNKGNFPGRFSGRQFSNSRSEMNVSTLELGDSALYLCASRRTGSSYEQYFGPGTRLTVT.